The 19 T cell receptor beta chains presented below share a single source sample, sequenced in a study of blood T cells in healthy people across ages. Using a J-beta primer mix together with a sample-barcoded 5' primer, a second PCR was run for about 6 to 11 cycles. TCRdb ran MiXCR on the 5' RACE reads and lists one entry per CDR3 protein. The sample has some 290,000 distinct CDR3 sequences, 25% to 30% seen once. Material for sequencing was blood. All receptors come from a woman between 65 and 79 years old in good health.

The rearrangement uses TRBV5-1 and TRBJ2-7; D may be TRBD1 (6 bases). CDR1 and CDR2 (germline): SGHRS, YFSETQ. The CDR3 consists of 12 residues. V was cut by 5 bases and J by 5 bases, with 11 bases left in between. The CDR3 here is CASRPNRDEQYF. The CDR3 DNA sequence: TGCGCCAGCAGGCCGAACAGGGACGAGCAGTACTTC.

The chain combines TRBV5-1 with TRBJ2-1; 13 bases agree with TRBD2. This CDR3 has 15 residues. V shed 1 base, J shed 8 bases, and the junction held 3 bases outside the gene matches. Per the germline V gene, CDR1 is SGHRS and CDR2 is YFSETQ. The CDR3 region is CASSLLLAGGDEQFF. CDR3 coding DNA: TGCGCCAGCAGCTTGCTACTAGCGGGAGGGGATGAGCAGTTCTTC.

The V and J genes are TRBV28 and TRBJ2-3, with D hard to call. Germline CDR1 reads MDHEN; CDR2 reads SYDVKM. The V gene lost 2 bases and the J gene lost 9 bases, with 15 bases spanning the gap. The CDR3 loop spans 14 amino acids. The CDR3: CASSLEVALRTQYF. The CDR3 DNA sequence: TGTGCCAGCAGTTTAGAAGTTGCCCTCCGCACGCAGTATTTT.

This clonotype was counted only a few times. This chain joins TRBV20-1 and TRBJ2-5; TRBD2 might be the D (5 bases). TRBJ2-7 explains the end of the DNA better; the J call may be wrong. CDR3 length: 14 amino acids. Germline-derived CDR1 and CDR2 are DFQATT and SNEGSKA (reference sequence). The CDR3 is CSALVGRRVYEQYF. The DNA of the CDR3 is TGCAGTGCCCTTGTGGGGAGAAGGGTATACGAGCAGTACTTC.

This clonotype turned up a few times. This rearrangement joins TRBV7-9 to TRBJ2-5; D gene unclear. The J call could be wrong; TRBJ2-1 is a better fit for the DNA end. The CDR3 consists of 15 residues. Looked up from germline, CDR1 is SEHNR and CDR2 is FQNEAQ (reference sequence). The CDR3 nucleotides read TGTGCCAGCAGCCCTAGACGGGCTGCCTACAATGAGCAGTTCTTC. Translated: CASSPRRAAYNEQFF.

The chain employs TRBV20-1 and TRBJ2-1, with 10 bases fitting TRBD1. This CDR3 spans 15 amino acids. Germline CDR1 is DFQATT and CDR2 is SNEGSKA (reference sequence). The V gene end was trimmed by 6 bases and the J gene end by 6 bases; junction bases not matched to a gene: 11. CDR3 sequence reads: CSARGRQGAFNEQFF. CDR3 DNA: TGCAGTGCAAGGGGTCGACAGGGGGCCTTCAATGAGCAGTTCTTC.

The chain combines TRBV4-3 with TRBJ2-7, with 7 bases that match TRBD2. The CDR3 length is 16 residues. Germline CDR1 and CDR2: LGHNA and YSLEER. V lost 0 bases and J lost 0; bases outside the gene matches: 5. CDR3: CASSQDKRGDSYEQYF. For the CDR3, the DNA is TGCGCCAGCAGCCAAGATAAACGGGGGGACTCCTACGAGCAGTACTTC.

This clonotype was seen a few times. The chain carries TRBV3-1 and TRBJ2-1, with 7 bases fitting TRBD1. V was pared by 2 bases and J by 10 bases, with 5 bases of the junction left unmatched. CDR3 size: 13 residues. Germline V lookup: CDR1 LGHDT, CDR2 YNNKEL (reference sequence). DNA for the CDR3: TGTGCCAGCAGCCAAAACAGGGGCGAAGAGCAGTTCTTC. Protein product: CASSQNRGEEQFF.

The rearrangement uses TRBV10-1 and TRBJ2-5; D not certain. The J call is uncertain, as TRBJ2-1 better fits the DNA end. The CDR3 loop spans 14 amino acids. Germline V lookup: CDR1 WNHNN, CDR2 SYGVQD (reference sequence). The CDR3 DNA follows: TGCGCCAGCAGTGAGTCGTTGCTAACCAATGAGCAGTTCTTC. It codes for CASSESLLTNEQFF.

This clonotype showed up just once. No conserved phenylalanine or tryptophan ends this CDR3, so it is likely a read error. The chain employs TRBV28 and TRBJ2-7; possibly TRBD2 for D (9 bases). Germline-derived CDR1 and CDR2 are MDHEN and SYDVKM. V was cut by 8 bases and J by 3 bases, with 23 bases left in between. The CDR3 length is 16 residues. In DNA, the CDR3 is TGTGCCAGCGGTGGACAGGGAGGCGGGAGGGGCTACGAGCAGTACTGC. It codes for CASGGQGGGRGYEQYC.

J is TRBJ1-5 and V is TRBV19; D is possibly TRBD1 (6 bases). This CDR3 contains 12 residues. Trimming left V 8 bases short and J 5 bases short, with 10 bases between. The V gene's germline CDR1 is LNHDA and CDR2 SQIVND (reference sequence). CDR3 DNA sequence: TGTGCCAGTGGGGACATAGATCAGCCCCAGCATTTT. Its protein is CASGDIDQPQHF.

There are a few counts of this clonotype. This chain joins TRBV18 and TRBJ1-6, with a weak D call TRBD1 (6 bases). The CDR3 spans 17 residues. Trimming pared 6 bases from V and 0 bases from J, leaving 15 bases between. CDR1 and CDR2 from the germline V gene are KGHSH and LQKENI. Written as DNA, the CDR3 is TGTGCCAGCTCTCTCGGACAGACGGGCTCCTATAATTCACCCCTCCACTTT. This codes for CASSLGQTGSYNSPLHF.

There are a few counts of this clonotype. The CDR3 is CSAPRVTGGRETQYF. The CDR3 DNA reads as TGCAGTGCTCCAAGGGTCACAGGGGGCCGAGAGACCCAGTACTTC. This chain connects TRBV20-1 to TRBJ2-5, with 9 bases that match TRBD1. Trimming at V came to 5 bases and at J to 4 bases, leaving 11 bases not matched to a gene. The CDR3 contains 15 residues. Germline V gene data show CDR1 as DFQATT and CDR2 as SNEGSKA (reference sequence).

As concerns this clonotype: At one end, the junction sequence differs from germline, possibly due to a read error. The CDR3 nucleotides are TGTGCCATCGGGTCGGGCGGGAGGGCGGATACACAGTATTTT. It yields the protein CAIGSGGRADTQYF. This rearrangement joins TRBV10-3 to TRBJ2-3; 9 nucleotides match TRBD2. This CDR3 is built from 14 residues. From germline, CDR1 is ENHRY and CDR2 SYGVKD.

The gene calls are TRBV29-1 and TRBJ2-1; D is unresolved. CDR1 and CDR2 (germline): SQVTM, ANQGSEA. This CDR3 has 13 residues. The ends were cut back, 3 bases at V and 10 bases at J, with 16 bases in the middle. The CDR3 loop reads CSVDGYGFQEQFF. In nucleotides, the CDR3 is TGCAGCGTTGATGGTTACGGTTTCCAGGAGCAGTTCTTC.

This sequence joins TRBV7-2 and TRBJ2-7; the match to TRBD2 covers 10 bases. There are 16 residues in the CDR3. Germline V gives CDR1 SGHTA, CDR2 FQGNSA. V trimming: 0 bases; J trimming: 2 bases; junction bases outside the gene matches: 4. The CDR3 loop reads CASSLAAGGTPYEQYF. The CDR3 bases are TGTGCCAGCAGCTTAGCAGCGGGAGGGACACCCTACGAGCAGTACTTC.

This clonotype has more than one count but fewer than ten. V is TRBV12-3 or TRBV12-4 and J is TRBJ2-7; the D is unclear. This CDR3 is 12 amino acids long. Trimming stripped 5 bases from V and 5 bases from J, with 10 bases between. The CDR3 DNA reads TGTGCCAGCAGTCCTCAGACCCACGAGCAGTACTTC. It yields the protein CASSPQTHEQYF.

There are a few counts of this clonotype. The V and J genes are TRBV20-1 and TRBJ1-4; 7 positions agree with TRBD1. Germline V CDR1 and CDR2: DFQATT, SNEGSKA (reference sequence). The CDR3 length is 16 residues. V shed 2 bases and J 1 base; nucleotides not matched to a gene: 7. The CDR3 DNA reads as TGCAGTGCTAGACGAAACCCAGGGGGAACTAATGAAAAACTGTTTTTT. Its protein is CSARRNPGGTNEKLFF.

This sequence joins TRBV7-3 and TRBJ2-5, with 8 bases aligning to TRBD1. The J call may be wrong; the DNA end is better matched by TRBJ2-1. The CDR3 length is 14 residues. CDR1 SGHTA and CDR2 FQGTGA come from the germline V gene. The CDR3 sequence: CASKGQATSDEQFF. Written as DNA, the CDR3 is TGTGCCAGTAAGGGACAGGCCACATCCGATGAGCAGTTCTTC.